The rows below give T cell receptor beta chains drawn from one sample of a study of blood T cell repertoires in COVID-19. TCRdb's copy holds only in-frame clones and misses some; the assay was immunoSEQ multiplex PCR. Seen here are hundreds of thousands of clones, 83% observed once, and the top ten hold about 1.3%. Specimen: peripheral blood. The receptors stem from a woman aged 25 to 39 with COVID-19, enrolled during active disease. CDR3s include the opening cysteine and the closing phenylalanine or tryptophan. The size entry is marked missing in some rows and otherwise reads once, few, many or a size class.

clone size: -; J gene: TRBJ2-1; CDR3 length: 15; V gene: TRBV5-5; CDR3 protein: CASSSTGIGLNEQFF
clone size: -; J gene: TRBJ1-1; CDR3 length: 13; V gene: TRBV19; CDR3 protein: CASSGTPNTEAFF
clone size: -; J gene: TRBJ1-3; CDR3 length: 18; V gene: TRBV7-2; CDR3 protein: CASSLLGTGVLSGNTIYF
clone size: -; J gene: TRBJ2-6; CDR3 length: 17; V gene: TRBV5-8; CDR3 protein: CASSSGTGLSGANVLTF
clone size: -; J gene: TRBJ2-1; CDR3 length: 15; V gene: TRBV27; CDR3 protein: CASRRLGGPSNEQFF
clone size: -; J gene: TRBJ2-3; CDR3 length: 15; V gene: TRBV7-2; CDR3 protein: CASSSSGGPSDTQYF
clone size: -; J gene: TRBJ1-1; CDR3 length: 18; V gene: TRBV5-4; CDR3 protein: CASSLGPGGRSVNTEAFF
clone size: -; J gene: TRBJ2-1; CDR3 length: 16; V gene: TRBV4-3; CDR3 protein: CASSQNAGDTYNEQFF
clone size: -; J gene: TRBJ1-6; CDR3 length: 20; V gene: TRBV18; CDR3 protein: CASSQRPRTGIAGGDSPLHF
clone size: -; J gene: TRBJ2-7; CDR3 length: 14; V gene: TRBV4-2; CDR3 protein: CASSQVADPYEQYF
clone size: -; J gene: TRBJ1-3; CDR3 length: 16; V gene: TRBV27; CDR3 protein: CASSENTGGAGNTIYF
clone size: once; J gene: TRBJ2-1; CDR3 length: 15; V gene: TRBV5-1; CDR3 protein: CASSLRGGDYNEQFF
clone size: -; J gene: TRBJ1-2; CDR3 length: 13; V gene: TRBV7-2; CDR3 protein: CASSPGGGYGYTF
clone size: -; J gene: TRBJ2-3; CDR3 length: 17; V gene: TRBV27; CDR3 protein: CASSLLGLAGGTDTQYF
clone size: -; J gene: TRBJ1-6; CDR3 length: 14; V gene: TRBV5-1; CDR3 protein: CASGTGQANSPLHF
clone size: -; J gene: TRBJ2-7; CDR3 length: 15; V gene: TRBV6-5; CDR3 protein: CASSFGQTSIYEQYF
clone size: -; J gene: TRBJ2-3; CDR3 length: 14; V gene: TRBV20-1; CDR3 protein: CSASLAGGSDTQYF
clone size: few; J gene: TRBJ2-7; CDR3 length: 14; V gene: TRBV6-5; CDR3 protein: CASSPQGQGAEQYF
clone size: -; J gene: TRBJ1-2; CDR3 length: 15; V gene: TRBV21-1; CDR3 protein: CASSLHQGTNYGYTF
clone size: -; J gene: TRBJ2-7; CDR3 length: 15; V gene: TRBV27; CDR3 protein: CASSPTWDIAYEQYF
clone size: -; J gene: TRBJ2-5; CDR3 length: 15; V gene: TRBV19; CDR3 protein: CASSMPSGSQETQYF
clone size: once; J gene: TRBJ1-2; CDR3 length: 16; V gene: TRBV28; CDR3 protein: CASSPDFQGANYGYTF
clone size: -; J gene: TRBJ1-4; CDR3 length: 14; V gene: TRBV6-6; CDR3 protein: CASSRDRLGEKLFF
clone size: -; J gene: TRBJ2-3; CDR3 length: 18; V gene: TRBV27; CDR3 protein: CASSLRTSGRSLADTQYF
clone size: -; J gene: TRBJ1-3; CDR3 length: 16; V gene: TRBV2; CDR3 protein: CASSSPGEDSGNTIYF
clone size: once; J gene: TRBJ2-3; CDR3 length: 16; V gene: TRBV12-5; CDR3 protein: CASGLAGGTSTDTQYF
clone size: -; J gene: TRBJ2-2; CDR3 length: 18; V gene: TRBV18; CDR3 protein: CASSPPEVYRANTGELFF
clone size: -; J gene: TRBJ1-2; CDR3 length: 12; V gene: TRBV12-3/TRBV12-4; CDR3 protein: CAIDRGLYGYTF
clone size: once; J gene: TRBJ2-5; CDR3 length: 15; V gene: TRBV5-1; CDR3 protein: CASSAGTRGQETQYF
clone size: -; J gene: TRBJ2-5; CDR3 length: 17; V gene: TRBV4-1; CDR3 protein: CASSQDPPGNIQETQYF
clone size: -; J gene: TRBJ2-5; CDR3 length: 15; V gene: TRBV7-8; CDR3 protein: CASSSRSIVGGTQYF
clone size: -; J gene: TRBJ2-5; CDR3 length: 13; V gene: TRBV5-1; CDR3 protein: CASSLVLEETQYF
clone size: -; J gene: TRBJ2-3; CDR3 length: 15; V gene: TRBV15; CDR3 protein: CATSRRVEGADTQYF
clone size: -; J gene: TRBJ2-3; CDR3 length: 17; V gene: TRBV5-4; CDR3 protein: CASSLGGTGASTDTQYF
clone size: -; J gene: TRBJ2-7; CDR3 length: 13; V gene: TRBV11-2; CDR3 protein: CASSFGTNYEQYF
clone size: -; J gene: TRBJ1-1; CDR3 length: 13; V gene: TRBV27; CDR3 protein: CASSLSGRLEAFF
clone size: -; J gene: TRBJ1-6; CDR3 length: 14; V gene: TRBV15; CDR3 protein: CATSRDAGGSPLHF
clone size: -; J gene: TRBJ1-4; CDR3 length: 16; V gene: TRBV7-9; CDR3 protein: CASSLRVGRGNEKLFF
clone size: few; J gene: TRBJ1-5; CDR3 length: 18; V gene: TRBV2; CDR3 protein: CASRAGSGTGGPNQPQHF
clone size: -; J gene: TRBJ1-6; CDR3 length: 13; V gene: TRBV25-1; CDR3 protein: CASSGGQVSPLHF
clone size: -; J gene: TRBJ2-2; CDR3 length: 14; V gene: TRBV6-6; CDR3 protein: CASSYRGLTGELFF
clone size: -; J gene: TRBJ2-1; CDR3 length: 16; V gene: TRBV19; CDR3 protein: CASSHWSFMSRNEQFF
clone size: -; J gene: TRBJ1-4; CDR3 length: 15; V gene: TRBV28; CDR3 protein: CASSQLGGIGEKLFF
clone size: once; J gene: TRBJ1-5; CDR3 length: 17; V gene: TRBV28; CDR3 protein: CASSAPPEGASNQPQHF
clone size: -; J gene: TRBJ2-3; CDR3 length: 13; V gene: TRBV6-5; CDR3 protein: CASSYRSTDTQYF
clone size: -; J gene: TRBJ2-7; CDR3 length: 15; V gene: TRBV27; CDR3 protein: CASSFGTSGRYEQYF
clone size: -; J gene: TRBJ1-1; CDR3 length: 13; V gene: TRBV29-1; CDR3 protein: CSVTGTGNTEAFF
clone size: once; J gene: TRBJ1-1; CDR3 length: 15; V gene: TRBV11-2; CDR3 protein: CASSQGTGAATEAFF
clone size: few; J gene: TRBJ1-5; CDR3 length: 16; V gene: TRBV2; CDR3 protein: CASSGGTGGRDQPQHF
clone size: -; J gene: TRBJ1-1; CDR3 length: 13; V gene: TRBV7-9; CDR3 protein: CASSLDRNTEAFF
clone size: once; J gene: TRBJ2-5; CDR3 length: 15; V gene: TRBV7-2; CDR3 protein: CASSPRRGGWETQYF
clone size: -; J gene: TRBJ2-7; CDR3 length: 14; V gene: TRBV28; CDR3 protein: CASSRAGGIYEQYF
clone size: few; J gene: TRBJ2-3; CDR3 length: 15; V gene: TRBV7-6; CDR3 protein: CASSPRGAHTDTQYF
clone size: once; J gene: TRBJ2-3; CDR3 length: 16; V gene: TRBV6-2/TRBV6-3; CDR3 protein: CASSYSIPRESDTQYF
clone size: once; J gene: TRBJ1-2; CDR3 length: 15; V gene: TRBV3-1/TRBV3-2; CDR3 protein: CASSHSRDFEYGYTF
clone size: -; J gene: TRBJ1-6; CDR3 length: 14; V gene: TRBV2; CDR3 protein: CASSEQDKNSPLHF
clone size: -; J gene: TRBJ2-7; CDR3 length: 15; V gene: TRBV27; CDR3 protein: CASSYRDGGIYEQYF
clone size: few; J gene: TRBJ1-5; CDR3 length: 13; V gene: TRBV19; CDR3 protein: CASSTGGNQPQHF
clone size: -; J gene: TRBJ2-1; CDR3 length: 16; V gene: TRBV6-5; CDR3 protein: CASSYDLVSSYNEQFF
clone size: -; J gene: TRBJ2-1; CDR3 length: 16; V gene: TRBV18; CDR3 protein: CASSPATGGTYNEQFF